Following are 7 T cell receptor beta chains from one sample sequenced in a study of shared clonotypes between healthy human individuals. Naive CD8 cells lacked CD45RO, underwent positive selection for CCR7 and left out terminally differentiated effector memory CD45RA+ cells. Produced via immunoSEQ multiplex PCR; TCRdb's table is partial and in-frame only. The table lists about 1.9 million clones, 90% to 95% of them singletons. Input material: naive CD8+ T cells from PBMCs. These receptor sequences come from a man younger than 30 in good health. Some clones in this sample may be carry-over from other donors' samples.

The CDR3 coding sequence is TGTGCCAGCGGACAGGGGCGTGTCACCGGGGAGCTGTTTTTT. It yields the protein CASGQGRVTGELFF. This chain links TRBV7-7 with TRBJ2-2; TRBD1 agrees at 9 bases. Trimming at V came to 8 bases and at J to 4 bases, leaving 5 bases not matched to a gene. CDR3 length: 14 amino acids. In germline, CDR1 is SSHAT, CDR2 FNYEAQ (reference sequence).

This clone was detected once. V is TRBV27 and J is TRBJ2-7, with 12 positions matching TRBD2. The CDR3 consists of 16 residues. The germline gives CDR1 MNHEY, CDR2 SMNVEV (reference sequence). The V and J ends lost 3 bases and 5 bases, in that order; junction bases with no gene match: 8. CDR3 sequence reads: CASSLSLAGGPHEQYF. CDR3 sequence (DNA): TGTGCCAGCAGTTTGTCCCTAGCGGGAGGGCCCCACGAGCAGTACTTC.

The chain couples TRBV7-8 to TRBJ2-1; D is possibly TRBD1 or TRBD2 (5 bases each). V was cut by 5 bases and J by 0 bases, with 11 bases left in between. This CDR3 has 15 residues. Germline lookup yields CDR1 SGHVS and CDR2 FQNEAQ. CDR3 sequence: CASSGGRSSYNEQFF. CDR3 in DNA: TGTGCCAGCAGCGGGGGACGCAGCTCCTACAATGAGCAGTTCTTC.

Turning to this clone: Additional DNA sequences in this sample encode the identical CDR3. V and J are TRBV15 and TRBJ2-7, with no clear D. Germline V gene lookup returns CDR1 LNHNV and CDR2 YYDKDF (reference sequence). The ends were cut back, 0 bases at V and 3 bases at J, with 9 bases in the middle. This CDR3 comprises 14 residues. CDR3: CATSRESGFYEQYF. CDR3 nucleotides: TGTGCCACCAGCAGAGAATCCGGGTTCTACGAGCAGTACTTC.

J is TRBJ2-7 and V is TRBV7-8, with D maybe TRBD2 (5 bases). CDR1 and CDR2 from the germline V gene are SGHVS and FQNEAQ. The CDR3 is made up of 18 amino acids. V was pared by 5 bases and J by 1 base, with 24 bases between. CDR3 sequence: CASSPLNWEAEMSYEQYF. The DNA of the CDR3 is TGTGCCAGCAGCCCACTAAATTGGGAAGCGGAGATGTCCTACGAGCAGTACTTC.

The rearrangement links TRBV19 to TRBJ1-5; 8 nucleotides agree with TRBD1. J gave up 2 bases and V 10 bases, and 13 bases lay outside the gene matches. The CDR3 sequence is 16 residues long. CDR1 is LNHDA and CDR2 is SQIVND in the germline V gene (reference sequence). The CDR3 reads CATRQGAPGGNQPQHF. CDR3 coding DNA: TGTGCCACCCGGCAGGGGGCCCCTGGTGGCAATCAGCCCCAGCATTTT.

The V gene is TRBV2, the J gene TRBJ2-7, with D hard to call. The V end was cut by 3 bases, the J end by 2 bases, with 5 bases between. The CDR3 extends over 12 amino acids. Germline CDR1 is SNHLY and CDR2 is FYNNEI. CDR3 DNA sequence: TGTGCCAGCAGTGACAATCCCTACGAGCAGTACTTC. Amino acid sequence: CASSDNPYEQYF.